The 8 T cell receptor beta chains reported below all come from one sample, sequenced in a study of T cell repertoires in cytomegalovirus infection. In TCRdb, the reads were re-called with MiXCR into one record per CDR3 protein. The sample includes 360,000 or so distinct CDR3 sequences, roughly 36% of them seen just once. For these receptors, no antigen is known. The specimen was cultured PBMCs, collected from culture after CMV antigen stimulation. These receptors were collected from a human donor in good health (CMV status not recorded). Some clones in this sample may be carry-over from other donors' samples.

This clonotype was counted between two and nine times. The chain has TRBV27 and TRBJ2-7; 7 nucleotides line up with TRBD1. The CDR3 sequence is 14 residues long. The germline V gene has CDR1 MNHEY and CDR2 SMNVEV (reference sequence). Trimming at V came to 8 bases and at J to 1 base, leaving 8 bases not matched to a gene. CDR3 residues: CASRPGQHSYEQYV. The CDR3 DNA follows: TGTGCCAGCCGCCCGGGACAGCATTCCTACGAGCAGTACGTC.

The chain couples TRBV28 to TRBJ1-2, with TRBD1 identical over 7 bases. After removal of 6 bases from V and 4 bases from J, the junction contained 8 bases not matched to a gene. CDR1 MDHEN and CDR2 SYDVKM come from the germline V gene. The CDR3 spans 14 residues. CDR3 DNA: TGTGCCAGCAGGGAGGGGGGACAGATCTATGGCTACACCTTC. As protein: CASREGGQIYGYTF.

This chain uses TRBV7-8 with TRBJ1-1; D gene ambiguous. The CDR3 spans 14 residues. Germline V gene lookup returns CDR1 SGHVS and CDR2 FQNEAQ. Trimming took off 5 bases at V and 2 bases at J, with 12 bases between the two ends. The CDR3 region is CASSPYPGNTEAFF. CDR3 nucleotide sequence: TGTGCCAGCAGCCCATACCCGGGTAACACTGAAGCTTTCTTT.

This clonotype was detected ten times or more. The chain recombines TRBV6-2 or TRBV6-3 with TRBJ1-1; D gene uncertain. The CDR3 consists of 13 residues. Germline V lookup: CDR1 MNHEY, CDR2 SVGEGT. The V end lost 1 base, the J end lost 0 bases, and 3 bases lay between the germline ends. CDR3 sequence (DNA): TGTGCCAGCAGTTACTGGGTGAACACTGAAGCTTTCTTT. Translation: CASSYWVNTEAFF.

This rearrangement joins TRBV12-5 to TRBJ2-7; TRBD1 matches at 11 bases. Germline CDR1 and CDR2: LGHNT and FRNRAP. The trim removed 3 bases at V and 5 bases at J, leaving 6 bases unmatched. CDR3 length: 15 residues. DNA for the CDR3: TGTGCTAGTGGTTTAGGACAGGGGGCATCTAACGAGCAGTACGTC. Protein: CASGLGQGASNEQYV.

The J gene is TRBJ2-3, the V gene TRBV27; TRBD2 agrees at 15 bases. Germline loops: CDR1 MNHEY, CDR2 SMNVEV (reference sequence). Losses at the gene ends were 6 bases for V and 0 bases for J; bases not matched to a gene: 10. The CDR3 sequence is 19 residues long. Here the CDR3 DNA reads TGTGCCAGCAGCCGGGGACTAGCGGGAGGATATTCTAGCACAGATACGCAGTATTTT. The encoded protein is CASSRGLAGGYSSTDTQYF.

The V gene is TRBV24-1, the J gene TRBJ2-3; 9 bases agree with TRBD2. This CDR3 comprises 16 residues. The germline gives CDR1 KGHDR, CDR2 SFDVKD. Trimming removed 2 bases from V and 2 bases from J; junction bases left unmatched: 4. Here the CDR3 reads CATSDSSGAVTDTQYF. CDR3 in DNA: TGTGCCACCAGTGATTCTAGCGGGGCTGTCACAGATACGCAGTATTTT.

In its sample, this clonotype was seen many times. The chain uses TRBV6-2 or TRBV6-3 and TRBJ2-5; 9 nucleotides align to TRBD2. The CDR3 spans 15 residues. CDR1 and CDR2 (germline): MNHEY, SVGEGT. V lost 4 bases and J lost 1; bases outside the gene matches: 4. The CDR3 here is CASSLLAGFQETQYF. CDR3 nucleotide sequence: TGTGCCAGCAGTTTGCTAGCGGGATTCCAAGAGACCCAGTACTTC.